Below are 11 T cell receptor beta chains sequenced from a single sample in a study of OX40 agonist ivuxolimab in advanced cancers. Clones were read by immunoSEQ multiplex PCR, and TCRdb kept only the in-frame ones, dropping some. The sample yields about 84,000 clones, around 94% seen once. The source was CD4+ or CD8+ T cells sorted from blood, collected in a trial of the OX40 agonist ivuxolimab. The receptors come from an adult with an advanced solid tumor such as melanoma, head and neck, liver or kidney cancer.

V is TRBV6-5 and J is TRBJ1-4; tentative D call: TRBD1 (5 bases). CDR3 length: 13 residues. V was clipped by 7 bases and J by 8 bases, with 14 bases between them. Per the germline V gene, CDR1 is MNHEY and CDR2 is SVGAGI. CDR3 in DNA: TGTGCCAGCAAGGATTCTTGGGGCGAAAAACTGTTTTTT. This translates into CASKDSWGEKLFF.

The genes are TRBV28 and TRBJ2-3; possibly TRBD1 for D (5 bases). Germline loops: CDR1 MDHEN, CDR2 SYDVKM. V was cut by 3 bases and J by 4 bases, with 14 bases left in between. The CDR3 runs to 15 residues. The CDR3 reads CASSFLDTLPDTQYF. The CDR3 bases are TGTGCCAGCAGTTTTTTGGACACGCTGCCAGATACGCAGTATTTT. Supplemented by reference TRBV28 and TRBJ2-3, the full variable domain reads DVKVTQSSRYLVKRTGEKVFLECVQDMDHENMFWYRQDPGLGLRLIYFSYDVKMKEKGDIPEGYSVSREKKERFSLILESASTNQTSMYLCASSFLDTLPDTQYFGPGTRLTVL.

The chain is built from TRBV11-1 and TRBJ2-1; 7 nucleotides agree with TRBD2. The germline V gene encodes CDR1 SGHAT and CDR2 FQDESV (reference sequence). The J segment lost 0 bases and the V segment lost 7 bases, leaving 3 bases of the junction unmatched. The CDR3 is made up of 14 amino acids. CDR3 loop: CASTTGGSYNEQFF. The CDR3 nucleotides read TGTGCCAGCACAACGGGGGGCTCCTACAATGAGCAGTTCTTC.

The chain couples TRBV5-5 to TRBJ1-5, with D perhaps TRBD1 (6 bases). The CDR3 has 15 amino acids. CDR1 and CDR2 from the germline V gene are SGHKS and YYEKEE (reference sequence). Trimming removed 0 bases at V and 0 bases at J, with 7 bases between. The CDR3 DNA sequence: TGTGCCAGCAGCTTGGGACAGGCTAGCAATCAGCCCCAGCATTTT. Translated, it gives CASSLGQASNQPQHF.

This clone appeared a single time. The chain has TRBV7-6 and TRBJ2-5; TRBD2 matches 8 bases. Germline CDR1 and CDR2: SGHVS and FNYEAQ. This CDR3 is built from 16 residues. Trimming at V came to 1 base and at J to 4 bases, leaving 8 bases not matched to a gene. CDR3 bases: TGTGCCAGCAGCTTAGGTGTCGGGAGGGCCCTAGAGACCCAGTACTTC. The encoded protein is CASSLGVGRALETQYF.

The V call is TRBV30, the J call TRBJ2-1, with no clear D. Trimming took off 3 bases at V and 8 bases at J, with 14 bases between the two ends. Germline lookup yields CDR1 GTSNPN and CDR2 SVGIG (reference sequence). The CDR3 extends over 13 amino acids. The CDR3 protein is CAWSAPQYYEQFF. The CDR3 nucleotides are TGTGCCTGGAGCGCCCCCCAATACTATGAGCAGTTCTTC. The full variable domain, its missing parts supplied by reference TRBV30 and TRBJ2-1, is SQTIHQWPATLVQPVGSPLSLECTVEGTSNPNLYWYRQAAGRGLQLLFYSVGIGQISSEVPQNLSASRPQDRQFILSSKKLLLSDSGFYLCAWSAPQYYEQFFGPGTRLTVL.

The chain employs TRBV11-2 and TRBJ2-7, with 9 bases fitting TRBD1. The CDR3 has 15 residues. V shed 5 bases and J 3 bases; nucleotides not matched to a gene: 8. Germline V gene sequence: CDR1 SGHAT, CDR2 FQNNGV. In DNA, the CDR3 is TGTGCCAGCAGCGAAGGGACAGGGAAGTTCTACGAGCAGTACTTC. Protein sequence: CASSEGTGKFYEQYF.

J is TRBJ2-1 and V is TRBV7-9; no reliable D call. V was cut by 6 bases and J by 3 bases, with 18 bases left in between. Germline V gene data show CDR1 as SEHNR and CDR2 as FQNEAQ (reference sequence). CDR3 length: 16 amino acids. The CDR3 sequence is CASRDLKDLRYNEQFF. CDR3 DNA: TGTGCCAGCAGGGACCTGAAGGATCTCCGCTACAATGAGCAGTTCTTC.

In this sample, this clone turned up a few times. The J gene is TRBJ1-1, the V gene TRBV19, with 9 bases identical to TRBD1. This CDR3 region has 13 residues. V lost 9 bases, J lost 5 bases, and 7 bases stayed unmatched. The V gene's germline CDR1 is LNHDA and CDR2 SQIVND (reference sequence). CDR3 region: CASLQGARTEAFF. The CDR3 bases are TGTGCCAGCCTACAGGGGGCCAGGACTGAAGCTTTCTTT.

The V gene is TRBV27, the J gene TRBJ1-5; D might be TRBD1 (6 bases). Trimming removed 0 bases from V and 1 base from J, with 13 bases in between. The CDR3 loop spans 17 amino acids. Germline V CDR1 and CDR2: MNHEY, SMNVEV (reference sequence). CDR3 nucleotides: TGTGCCAGCAGTTTATCAAGGGGGGAAGGAAGCAATCAGCCCCAGCATTTT. Translation: CASSLSRGEGSNQPQHF.

A single count supports this clone. V is TRBV30 and J is TRBJ1-2; 8 nucleotides agree with TRBD1. After removal of 6 bases from V and 4 bases from J, the junction contained 4 bases not matched to a gene. The CDR3 sequence is 12 residues long. Germline V gene data show CDR1 as GTSNPN and CDR2 as SVGIG (reference sequence). CDR3 sequence reads: CACVTGAYGYTF. Written as DNA, the CDR3 is TGTGCCTGTGTGACAGGGGCCTATGGCTACACCTTC.